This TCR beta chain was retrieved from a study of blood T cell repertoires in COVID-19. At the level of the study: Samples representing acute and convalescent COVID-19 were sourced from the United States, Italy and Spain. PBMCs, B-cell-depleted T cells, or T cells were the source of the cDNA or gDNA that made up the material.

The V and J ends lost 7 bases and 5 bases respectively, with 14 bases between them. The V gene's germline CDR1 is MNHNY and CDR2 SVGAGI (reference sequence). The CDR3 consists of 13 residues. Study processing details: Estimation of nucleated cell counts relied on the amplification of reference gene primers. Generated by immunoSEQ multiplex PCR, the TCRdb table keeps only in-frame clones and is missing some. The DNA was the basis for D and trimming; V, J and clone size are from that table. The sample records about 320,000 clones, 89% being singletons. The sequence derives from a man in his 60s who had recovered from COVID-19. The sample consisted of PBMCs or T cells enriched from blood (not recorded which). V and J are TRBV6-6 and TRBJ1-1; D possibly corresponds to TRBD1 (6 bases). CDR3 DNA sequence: TGTGCCAGCACCCTGGGAACAGGGACTGAAGCTTTCTTT. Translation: CASTLGTGTEAFF.